What follows describes a single T cell receptor beta chain. Categorization into cohorts depended on clinical history that participants reported. Data came from immunoSEQ multiplex PCR; TCRdb stores just in-frame clones and leaves some out. The sample carries roughly 150,000 clones, approximately 81% recorded once. This sample was included in a study of blood T cell repertoires in COVID-19. Study-level background: Samples of COVID-19 (acute and convalescent) were obtained from the United States, Italy and Spain.

The CDR3 consists of 15 residues. J gave up 6 bases and V 3 bases, and 5 bases lay outside the gene matches. CDR1 is LGHNT and CDR2 is FRNRAP in the germline V gene. V gene TRBV12-5 combines with J gene TRBJ1-2; 12 nucleotides agree with TRBD1. The clonotype originates from a man in his 60s who had recovered from COVID-19. Sequenced material: PBMCs or T cells enriched from blood (not recorded which). The CDR3 loop is CASGFGTGGRNGYTF. Written as DNA, the CDR3 is TGTGCTAGTGGTTTCGGGACAGGGGGCAGGAATGGCTACACCTTC.